The 5 T cell receptor beta chains below come from one sample, sequenced in a study of cytomegalovirus exposure and HLA in healthy donors. PCR employed 60 Vbeta and 13 Jbeta primers. Profiling relied on immunoSEQ multiplex PCR, and the TCRdb table lists in-frame clones only, not all of them. The sample holds about 230,000 clones, approximately 81% seen once. Material for sequencing was PBMCs. The receptor source for this set is a girl aged 2 to 9 in good health and CMV-seronegative.

The V gene is TRBV7-9, the J gene TRBJ1-2; weak D call: TRBD1 (6 bases). This CDR3 contains 14 residues. V lost 8 bases and J 2 bases, leaving 15 bases between the germline ends. Per germline, CDR1 SEHNR and CDR2 FQNEAQ (reference sequence). DNA of the CDR3: TGTGCCAGCGCCCTCCCGGGGGGCAACTATGGCTACACCTTC. It is translated as CASALPGGNYGYTF.

The rearrangement links TRBV11-2 to TRBJ1-1; D not resolved. Per germline, CDR1 SGHAT and CDR2 FQNNGV. The V end lost 5 bases, the J end lost 1 base, and 8 bases lay between the germline ends. The CDR3 totals 13 residues. Here the CDR3 reads CASSLSPNTEAFF. CDR3 sequence (DNA): TGTGCCAGCAGCCTCTCTCCGAACACTGAAGCTTTCTTT.

The V call is TRBV5-1, the J call TRBJ2-7; TRBD2 is a possible D gene (6 bases). The germline CDR1 and CDR2 sequences are SGHRS and YFSETQ. Trimming took off 4 bases at V and 2 bases at J, with 19 bases between the two ends. This CDR3 has 16 amino acids. The CDR3, as DNA: TGCGCCAGCAGCCCCCCCTCCGGGGGAATAACCTACGAGCAGTACTTC. It specifies CASSPPSGGITYEQYF.

The CDR3 DNA reads as TGTGCCAGCAGTGCCCAACAGGGGGGGGGCAATGAGCAGTTCTTC. Translated, it gives CASSAQQGGGNEQFF. The chain carries TRBV25-1 and TRBJ2-1; a weak D match, TRBD1 (8 bases). V lost 4 bases, J lost 6 bases, and 16 bases lay in between. CDR1 and CDR2 from the germline V gene are MGHDK and SYGVNS. The CDR3 totals 15 residues.

V is TRBV28 and J is TRBJ1-5; 9 bases align to TRBD1. V lost 3 bases and J lost 6; bases outside the gene matches: 9. Germline V CDR1 and CDR2: MDHEN, SYDVKM. This CDR3 region has 16 residues. CDR3 protein: CASSLSGQGLGQPQHF. CDR3 bases: TGTGCCAGCAGTTTGTCGGGACAGGGTCTGGGTCAGCCCCAGCATTTT.